Sequencing of this TCR beta chain was carried out in a study of molecular identifiers for immune sequencing clone quantification. This clonotype appeared many times. TCRdb recomputed calls from the PCR reads with MiXCR, one row per CDR3 protein. Counted here are under 600,000 distinct CDR3 sequences, 20% to 25% occurring once; the ten biggest clones make up more than 0.8%. Losses at the gene ends were 4 bases for V and 3 bases for J; bases not matched to a gene: 6. The CDR3 runs 15 residues. Germline CDR1 reads SGHDT; CDR2 reads YYEEEE. The chain links TRBV5-6 to TRBJ1-5; 8 positions match TRBD1. Material: naive CD8+ T cells from blood, with Jurkat cell RNA spiked in. Subset specified: FACS-sorted CD8+CD4-CCR7+CD45RA+ naive T cells. The receptor was derived from a human donor in good health. Some libraries in this study had Jurkat cell RNA spiked in. CDR3 bases: TGTGCCAGCAGCATGGCAGGGGGCTTCAATCAGCCCCAGCATTTT. This codes for CASSMAGGFNQPQHF.